The 27 T cell receptor beta chains below were found in one sample sequenced in a study of prognosis after radiotherapy for stage I lung cancer. Two rounds of multiplex PCR amplified TCR beta CDR3 from genomic DNA. Round one of PCR was performed, and it used primers specific to each TRBV and TRBJ gene. TCRdb reprocessed the multiplex PCR reads via MiXCR and lists one record per CDR3 protein. This table holds over 50,000 distinct CDR3 sequences, about 37% found once. The sample was PBMCs, taken before or after stereotactic body radiation therapy (not recorded which). These TCRs come from a donor aged 50 or older with non-small cell lung cancer.

This clonotype came up many times. The J gene is TRBJ1-1, the V gene TRBV18, with TRBD1 matching over 9 bases. Germline CDR1 and CDR2: KGHSH and LQKENI. CDR3 length equals 15 residues. V was pared by 0 bases and J by 1 base, with 0 bases of the junction left unmatched. The CDR3 region is CASSPPTGGNTEAFF. CDR3 in DNA: TGTGCCAGCTCACCACCGACAGGGGGGAACACTGAAGCTTTCTTT.

There are many counts of this clonotype. The V call is TRBV24-1, the J call TRBJ2-1; a possible D gene is TRBD2 (6 bases). The CDR3 covers 15 residues. V was trimmed by 6 bases and J by 4 bases, leaving 15 bases between them. Per the germline V gene, CDR1 is KGHDR and CDR2 is SFDVKD. CDR3 in DNA: TGTGCCACCAGTATGTTAGCGGCCACTTACAATGAGCAGTTCTTC. Translated, it gives CATSMLAATYNEQFF.

This clonotype was counted many times. The chain recombines TRBV7-9 with TRBJ2-1; D might be TRBD2 (6 bases). V was shortened by 4 bases and J by 3 bases, with 10 bases between the two germline ends. Germline V gene sequence: CDR1 SEHNR, CDR2 FQNEAQ (reference sequence). The CDR3 has 14 amino acids. CDR3 residues: CASSYGTRYNEQFF. The CDR3 nucleotides are TGTGCCAGCAGCTATGGGACTCGCTACAATGAGCAGTTCTTC. Combining the CDR3 with reference TRBV7-9 and TRBJ2-1 gives the whole variable domain DTGVSQNPRHKITKRGQNVTFRCDPISEHNRLYWYRQTLGQGPEFLTYFQNEAQLEKSRLLSDRFSAERPKGSFSTLEIQRTEQGDSAMYLCASSYGTRYNEQFFGPGTRLTVL.

A note on this clonotype: This may be a read error, as it is one base from a much larger clone. The CDR3 nucleotides read TGTGCCAACCGTACCGGGACTAGCGGGAGTCGTCCCGGGGAGCTGTTTTTT. Translating it yields CANRTGTSGSRPGELFF. The rearrangement uses TRBV7-2 and TRBJ2-2; 14 bases line up with TRBD2. Germline loops: CDR1 SGHTA, CDR2 FQGNSA. The CDR3 sequence is 17 residues long. With V trimmed by 10 bases and J by 6 bases, 13 bases remained unmatched.

This clonotype was picked up many times. The rearrangement joins TRBV19 to TRBJ1-2; D remains unclear. V was clipped by 5 bases and J by 0 bases, with 16 bases between them. Germline loops: CDR1 LNHDA, CDR2 SQIVND (reference sequence). The CDR3 extends over 16 amino acids. The CDR3 DNA is TGTGCCAGTAGTTCAACAACGGTACAGACTAACTATGGCTACACCTTC. Protein sequence: CASSSTTVQTNYGYTF.

This clonotype was recorded at least ten times. The gene calls are TRBV7-9 and TRBJ1-1, with D unresolved. The CDR3 has 13 amino acids. CDR1 SEHNR and CDR2 FQNEAQ come from the germline V gene (reference sequence). Trimming cost V 1 base and J 4 bases, with 7 bases left between them. The CDR3 sequence is CASSLVLVTEAFF. CDR3 DNA sequence: TGTGCCAGCAGCTTAGTCCTGGTCACTGAAGCTTTCTTT. Drawing the rest from reference TRBV7-9 and TRBJ1-1, the complete variable domain is DTGVSQNPRHKITKRGQNVTFRCDPISEHNRLYWYRQTLGQGPEFLTYFQNEAQLEKSRLLSDRFSAERPKGSFSTLEIQRTEQGDSAMYLCASSLVLVTEAFFGQGTRLTVV.

About this clonotype itself: One base separates it from a far larger clone, so it is likely a read error. V is TRBV6-9 and J is TRBJ2-1; 11 bases fit TRBD2. V shed 3 bases, J shed 9 bases, and the junction held 7 bases outside the gene matches. CDR3 length: 15 residues. Germline V gene sequence: CDR1 MNHGY, CDR2 SVAAGI. CDR3 coding DNA: TGTGCCAGCAGTTACCCACTAGCGGGAGAAGGTGAGCAGTTCTTC. Amino acid sequence: CASSYPLAGEGEQFF.

Note on this clonotype: A much larger clone lies a single base off, so this may be a read error. The chain carries TRBV6-5 and TRBJ2-5, with TRBD1 as a possible D gene (5 bases). This CDR3 comprises 14 residues. In germline, CDR1 is MNHEY, CDR2 SVGAGI. The CDR3 bases are TGTGCCAGCAGTTCCCTGGGGCCGCAAGAGAACCAGTACTTC. Translated: CASSSLGPQENQYF.

The chain uses TRBV5-8 and TRBJ2-2, with TRBD1 as a possible D gene (5 bases). CDR3 length equals 18 residues. Germline CDR1 and CDR2: SGHTS and YDEGEE. Trimming left V 6 bases short and J 6 bases short, with 27 bases between. The CDR3 region is CASTLQARQGRAAGELFF. The DNA of the CDR3 is TGTGCCAGCACCTTACAAGCCCGTCAGGGCAGGGCGGCCGGGGAGCTGTTTTTT.

Comments on this clonotype: A much larger clone lies a single base off, so this may be a read error. The chain has TRBV20-1 and TRBJ2-5; no definite D call. CDR3 length: 13 amino acids. Germline-derived CDR1 and CDR2 are DFQATT and SNEGSKA (reference sequence). CDR3 loop: CSARVSVGETEYF. CDR3 nucleotides: TGCAGTGCTAGAGTTTCAGTTGGAGAGACCGAGTACTTC.

This clonotype occurred many times. The J gene is TRBJ1-2, the V gene TRBV28, with 8 positions matching TRBD1. Per germline, CDR1 MDHEN and CDR2 SYDVKM. The CDR3 runs to 12 residues. V trimming: 5 bases; J trimming: 7 bases; junction bases outside the gene matches: 3. DNA for the CDR3: TGTGCCAGCAGTCCTACAGGGGGTGGCTACACCTTC. Its translation is CASSPTGGGYTF.

Ten or more counts support this clonotype. The rearrangement joins TRBV19 to TRBJ2-7, with TRBD1 identical over 9 bases. The CDR3 loop spans 15 amino acids. Per germline, CDR1 LNHDA and CDR2 SQIVND (reference sequence). V dropped 7 bases and J dropped 3; count of bases not matched to a gene: 10. In DNA, the CDR3 is TGTGCCAGTACCGCGGGACAGGGAAGAGGCTACGAGCAGTACTTC. It codes for CASTAGQGRGYEQYF.

On this clonotype: A much more abundant neighbour one base away suggests this may be a read error. In nucleotides, the CDR3 is TGTGCCAGCAGCGTGTGGAGGGACCCTGGGGCCAACGTCCTGACTTTC. Protein sequence: CASSVWRDPGANVLTF. V is TRBV9 and J is TRBJ2-6, with D perhaps matching TRBD2 (6 bases). Germline V gene data show CDR1 as SGDLS and CDR2 as YYNGEE. CDR3 length: 16 residues. V lost 2 bases and J lost 2, with 11 bases in between. Filled out from reference TRBV9 and TRBJ2-6, the complete variable domain reads DSGVTQTPKHLITATGQRVTLRCSPRSGDLSVYWYQQSLDQGLQFLIQYYNGEERAKGNILERFSAQQFPDLHSELNLSSLELGDSALYFCASSVWRDPGANVLTFGAGSRLTVL.

With regard to this clonotype: A far larger clone lies a single base away; this is likely a read error. The V call is TRBV7-9, the J call TRBJ2-1; D unresolved. Per the germline V gene, CDR1 is SEHNR and CDR2 is FQNEAQ (reference sequence). The length of the CDR3 is 18 residues. The V and J ends lost 5 bases and 0 bases respectively, with 20 bases between them. In DNA form, the CDR3 reads TGTGCCAGCAGCCCCTACGGCCTCCGCCTCCACTCCTACAATGAGCAGTTCTTC. It translates to CASSPYGLRLHSYNEQFF.

The genes are TRBV20-1 and TRBJ1-5; possibly TRBD1 for D (5 bases). CDR1 DFQATT and CDR2 SNEGSKA come from the germline V gene (reference sequence). The CDR3 consists of 14 residues. V was shortened by 1 base and J by 5 bases, with 12 bases between the two germline ends. The CDR3 DNA sequence: TGCAGTGCTAGAGGGGACTCCCTCGATCAGCCCCAGCATTTT. Its translation: CSARGDSLDQPQHF.

Of note for this clonotype: The likely explanation is a read error, given a far larger clone one base away. This rearrangement joins TRBV11-1 to TRBJ2-6, with D unresolved. Germline V gene lookup returns CDR1 SGHAT and CDR2 FQDESV (reference sequence). The CDR3 has 18 residues. V dropped 9 bases and J dropped 0 bases, with 21 bases sitting between them. CDR3 region: CARARAMVPFSGANVLTF. CDR3 DNA sequence: TGTGCCAGGGCGCGAGCCATGGTGCCTTTCTCTGGGGCCAACGTCCTGACTTTC. Complete variable domain (other parts from reference TRBV11-1 and TRBJ2-6): EAEVAQSPRYKITEKSQAVAFWCDPISGHATLYWYRQILGQGPELLVQFQDESVVDDSQLPKDRFSAERLKGVDSTLKIQPAELGDSAMYLCARARAMVPFSGANVLTFGAGSRLTVL.

J is TRBJ1-5 and V is TRBV24-1; D might be TRBD1 (6 bases). Trimming took off 3 bases at V and 5 bases at J, with 19 bases between the two ends. The CDR3 is 17 residues long. Germline CDR1 KGHDR, CDR2 SFDVKD. This chain's CDR3 is CATSDGRTVAGDQPQHF. The CDR3 nucleotides are TGTGCCACCAGTGATGGGCGCACGGTGGCAGGGGATCAGCCCCAGCATTTT.

With respect to this clonotype: A far larger clone is one base from this, pointing to a likely read error. The chain links TRBV12-3 or TRBV12-4 to TRBJ1-1, with no clear D. Trimming removed 6 bases from V and 2 bases from J, with 4 bases in between. CDR3 length: 11 amino acids. The CDR3 nucleotides read TGTGCCAGCAGACTTAACACTGAAGCTTTCTTT. Amino acids: CASRLNTEAFF.

With regard to this clonotype: A much larger clone lies a single base off, so this may be a read error. V usage is TRBV4-3 and J usage is TRBJ2-5, with D perhaps TRBD2 (6 bases). The CDR3 covers 14 residues. Germline CDR1 is LGHNA and CDR2 is YSLEER. CDR3 nucleotide sequence: TGCGCCAGCAGCCAAGCGTCGGGAGACGGGACCAAGTACTTC. Encoded protein: CASSQASGDGTKYF.

As to this clonotype: A read error may produce the germline difference seen at one junction end. This sequence joins TRBV30 and TRBJ2-7; 7 positions agree with TRBD2. The length of the CDR3 is 13 residues. CDR1 is GTSNPN and CDR2 is SVGIG in the germline V gene (reference sequence). The CDR3 is CAGRESPIYEQYF. In DNA form, the CDR3 reads TGTGCCGGGAGGGAGTCGCCGATCTACGAGCAGTACTTC.

The table lists this clonotype with many counts. The J gene is TRBJ2-5, the V gene TRBV20-1; no firm D call. The CDR3 sequence is 15 residues long. Germline V CDR1 and CDR2: DFQATT, SNEGSKA (reference sequence). Trimming shortened V by 3 bases and J by 2 bases, and 16 bases separated the two germline ends. The DNA of the CDR3 is TGCAGTGCTAGGGCCGCCTCTATTGCGCAAGAGACCCAGTACTTC. This codes for CSARAASIAQETQYF.

This clonotype was detected ten times or more. The rearrangement uses TRBV20-1 and TRBJ1-5, with TRBD1 as a possible D gene (6 bases). The CDR3 runs to 14 residues. Germline V gene lookup returns CDR1 DFQATT and CDR2 SNEGSKA (reference sequence). Trimming left V 3 bases short and J 2 bases short, with 11 bases between. The CDR3 loop is CSASPGGRNQPQHF. The CDR3 bases are TGCAGTGCTAGTCCCGGGGGCCGCAATCAGCCCCAGCATTTT.

In its sample, this clonotype was seen many times. The rearrangement joins TRBV7-2 to TRBJ1-2, with D unresolved. The CDR3 has 14 amino acids. Trimming pared 7 bases from V and 5 bases from J, leaving 17 bases between. CDR1 is SGHTA and CDR2 is FQGNSA in the germline V gene. The CDR3 nucleotides are TGTGCCAGCACCCCGGGGTCGATGAAATATGGCTACACCTTC. As protein: CASTPGSMKYGYTF.

The sample holds many counts of this clonotype. V usage is TRBV6-1 and J usage is TRBJ2-5; D remains ambiguous. The CDR3 consists of 13 residues. Looked up from germline, CDR1 is MNHNS and CDR2 is SASEGT. Trimming left V 2 bases short and J 5 bases short, with 9 bases between. CDR3 bases: TGTGCCAGCAGTGAACGAGACGGGGAGACCCAGTACTTC. The encoded protein is CASSERDGETQYF.

This clonotype was counted many times. This chain connects TRBV11-2 to TRBJ2-5; a possible D gene is TRBD2 (6 bases). Germline CDR1 SGHAT, CDR2 FQNNGV. Between the trimmed V and J ends, which lost 5 bases and 2 bases, there was a span of 12 bases. CDR3 length equals 14 residues. The CDR3 reads CASSPGGVQETQYF. For the CDR3, the DNA is TGTGCCAGCAGCCCAGGAGGGGTTCAAGAGACCCAGTACTTC.

The CDR3 region is CASSPRGNTIYF. The DNA of the CDR3 is TGTGCCAGCAGCCCCAGAGGAAACACCATATATTTT. The chain combines TRBV6-1 with TRBJ1-3; D is undetermined. Trimming shortened V by 6 bases and J by 4 bases, and 7 bases separated the two germline ends. The germline V gene encodes CDR1 MNHNS and CDR2 SASEGT. This CDR3 contains 12 residues.

This clonotype occurred once. This rearrangement joins TRBV7-9 to TRBJ2-3, with a possible D match to TRBD2 (6 bases). Germline lookup yields CDR1 SEHNR and CDR2 FQNEAQ (reference sequence). The CDR3 length is 13 residues. V was pared by 4 bases and J by 4 bases, with 9 bases between. This chain's CDR3 is CASSWGTPDTQYF. For the CDR3, the DNA is TGTGCCAGCAGCTGGGGGACTCCAGATACGCAGTATTTT.